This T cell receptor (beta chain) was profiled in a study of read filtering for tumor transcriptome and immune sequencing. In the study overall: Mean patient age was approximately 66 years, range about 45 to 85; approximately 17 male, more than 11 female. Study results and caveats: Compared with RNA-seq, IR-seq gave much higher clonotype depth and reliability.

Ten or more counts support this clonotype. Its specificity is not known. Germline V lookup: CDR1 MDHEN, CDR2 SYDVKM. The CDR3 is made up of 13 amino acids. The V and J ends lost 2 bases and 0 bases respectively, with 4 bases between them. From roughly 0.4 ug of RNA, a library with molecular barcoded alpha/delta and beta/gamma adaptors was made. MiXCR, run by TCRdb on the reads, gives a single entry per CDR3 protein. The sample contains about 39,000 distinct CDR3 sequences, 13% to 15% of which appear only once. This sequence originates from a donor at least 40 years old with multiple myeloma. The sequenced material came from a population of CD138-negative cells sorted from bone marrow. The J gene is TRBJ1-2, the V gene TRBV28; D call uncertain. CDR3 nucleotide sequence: TGTGCCAGCAGTTTAGACCCTAACTATGGCTACACCTTC. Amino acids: CASSLDPNYGYTF.